Below, one T cell receptor (beta chain) is given with its context. Many counts were recorded for this clonotype. Its antigen specificity is not known. There are no base qualities to consult, and no much larger clone falls within one base. Every patient had bone marrow sampled at the time of active disease. Isolation of bone marrow mononuclear cells was performed by Ficoll-Hypaque density gradient centrifugation. CD138-negative cells were obtained by negative selection after labeling with CD138 magnetic microbeads on a MACS separator, removing myeloma plasma cells. Purity of the isolated cells was checked by flow cytometry on an Attune NxT using CD138 antibodies. TRIzol reagent was used to extract total RNA, and a NanoDrop spectrophotometer was used to quantify the extracted RNA. Paired RNA-seq and IR-seq were performed on each patient's CD138-negative bone marrow sample. The sample comes from a study of read filtering for tumor transcriptome and immune sequencing (dated by TCRdb to 2020 to 2022). For context, the study as a whole: The cohort was composed of roughly 18 male and roughly 13 female patients, with a mean age of about 68 years and an age range of roughly 45 to 80. By revised international staging, roughly 8 patients were R-ISS I, some 17 were R-ISS II and 6 or 7 were R-ISS III. After DNase treatment, whole-transcriptome libraries were prepared using the TruSeq RNA Access Library Prep Kit. Per sample, about 4.05 to 10.27 million TCR-region mapped reads were obtained with IR-seq, compared with only roughly 75 to 1,400 with RNA-seq. TCR repertoires obtained by targeted immune repertoire sequencing and by bulk whole-transcriptome sequencing performed on the same bone marrow samples were compared. A main aim was a read-filtering strategy for immune repertoire data, specifically whether clonotypes supported by a single read should be removed.

Starting from 400 ng RNA, TCR libraries were constructed with the Immunoverse kit using molecular barcoded adaptors that cover the alpha/delta and beta/gamma chains. TCR library preparation used the same RNA that was used for transcriptome sequencing. TCR libraries were sequenced on an Illumina HiSeq 4000 with 2 x 150 cycles. As for the original processing: With MiXCR, TCR reads were aligned to human V, D, J and C references and assembled into CDR3 clonotypes, with quality filtering and error correction included. The tcR package in R was used to analyze clonotype counts and gene usage diversity. Raw mapping reads were checked after the RNA-seq reads had been mapped by STAR aligner version 2.5.3a onto the human GRCh37 genome. IR-seq fastq files were randomly downsampled with Seqtk 1.3 to test the effect of sequencing depth on detected clonotypes. Starting from the raw public reads, TCRdb applied fastp trimming at Q25, assembled clones with MiXCR and retained in-frame beta chains. When rows share a CDR3 protein, they turn into one entry using the most common DNA and genes. Here the V and J calls rest on TCRdb's processing, not on the authors' analysis. In this sample the table shows over 50,000 distinct CDR3 sequences, roughly 20% of which occur a single time. Roughly a tenth of the sample is held by the ten biggest clonotypes.

Trimming takes 6 bases off V and 1 base off J; junction bases not matched to a gene: 5. For CDR1 and CDR2, the germline V gene lists SQVTM and ANQGSEA. Inclusive of the bounding cysteine and phenylalanine, the CDR3 is 14 residues long. Only the CDR3 portion is preserved as DNA: 42 bases, with reading frame beginning at the first base. Summary of the overall study and its limitations: The sorted CD138-negative fraction was a mixed bone marrow immune population, not purified T cells. The correlation between IR-seq and RNA-seq shared clonotype proportions was increased by removal of single-read clonotypes. In IR-seq, single-read clonotypes were approximately 82% of clonotypes but 3.5% to 4% of total reads; in RNA-seq they were about three quarters of clonotypes and roughly 45% of reads. Compared with RNA-seq, IR-seq captured clonotypes at much greater depth and more reliably, and a smaller IR-seq throughput was enough to identify most of the shared clonotypes.

The origin of this receptor is a donor at least 40 years old with multiple myeloma. The chain links TRBV29-1 with TRBJ2-7, with TRBD1 matching 11 junction bases. The source material was a population of CD138-negative cells sorted from bone marrow. The meaning of the sample's cell subset or site label: bone marrow mononuclear cells depleted of CD138+ plasma/myeloma cells by negative magnetic selection. The CDR3 sequence is CSVGQGVTSYEQYF. In nucleotide form, the sequence is TGCAGCGTGGGACAGGGGGTAACGTCCTACGAGCAGTACTTC.